This T cell receptor (beta chain) was recorded in a study of T-cell memory formation after mild COVID-19. For the study at large: TCR clusters mostly belonged to single donors.

General study findings and limits: Second-wave clones that peaked on day 37 lacked confirmed SARS-CoV-2 specificity. Clones contracting day 15 to 85 were balanced CD4/CD8; later expanders leaned CD4+.

Only a few counts were recorded for this clonotype. The antigen remains undetermined. The TCR alpha and TCR beta cDNA libraries, bearing sample barcodes and UMIs, were generated by 5'RACE using constant-segment primers. TCRdb independently ran MiXCR on the 5' RACE reads; one entry per CDR3 protein. The table records about 320,000 distinct CDR3 sequences, around 15% of them present only once. The source material was PBMCs or a T cell subset sorted from them (not recorded which). The receptor's source is a man between 18 and 29 years old who had mild COVID-19 (a few samples of this study predate the infection). Cell type and time point are not known.

The CDR3 nucleotides read TGTGCCAGCAGTTTAGGGTTGGGCAATGAGCAGTTCTTC. Translated: CASSLGLGNEQFF. The V call is TRBV27, the J call TRBJ2-1, with unresolved D. V was pared by 2 bases and J by 6 bases, with 8 bases between. The CDR3 contains 13 residues. The germline gives CDR1 MNHEY, CDR2 SMNVEV (reference sequence).